This T cell receptor (beta chain) was sequenced during a study of blood T cells in healthy people across ages. Study-wide results and limits: Strong correlation was found linking TCR beta diversity to naive T cell percentage.

The J segment lost 8 bases and the V segment lost 7 bases, leaving 16 bases of the junction unmatched. Germline CDR1 reads MNHNS; CDR2 reads SASEGT. The CDR3 has 18 amino acids. A J-beta primer mix and a sample-barcoded 5' primer were used in a second PCR of roughly 7 to 12 cycles. Samples each returned at least 3 million CDR3-containing paired-end reads. In TCRdb, the 5' RACE reads were re-called with MiXCR into one record per CDR3 protein. The sample has approximately 770,000 distinct CDR3 sequences, roughly 60% seen once. This clonotype was recorded once. Its antigen is unknown. Sequencing was carried out using blood. This TCR derives from a man aged 30 to 39 in good health. The chain employs TRBV6-1 and TRBJ2-1; 14 bases are a match to TRBD2. The CDR3 is CASIPEPPGLAGAYEQFF. The CDR3 DNA reads as TGTGCCAGCATCCCGGAACCACCGGGACTAGCGGGAGCGTATGAGCAGTTCTTC.